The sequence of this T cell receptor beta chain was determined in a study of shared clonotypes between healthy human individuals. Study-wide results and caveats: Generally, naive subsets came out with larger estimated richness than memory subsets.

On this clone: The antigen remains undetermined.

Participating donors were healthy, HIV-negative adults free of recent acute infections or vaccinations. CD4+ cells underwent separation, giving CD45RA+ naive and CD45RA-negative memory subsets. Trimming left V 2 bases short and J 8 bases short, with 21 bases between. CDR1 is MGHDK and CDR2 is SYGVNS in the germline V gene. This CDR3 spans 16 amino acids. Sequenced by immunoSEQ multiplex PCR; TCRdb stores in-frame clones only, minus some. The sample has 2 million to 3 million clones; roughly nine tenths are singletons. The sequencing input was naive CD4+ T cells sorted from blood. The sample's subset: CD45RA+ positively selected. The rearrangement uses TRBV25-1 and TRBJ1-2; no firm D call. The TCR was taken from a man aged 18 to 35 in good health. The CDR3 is CASSEPVGRSTMGYTF. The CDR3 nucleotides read TGTGCCAGCAGTGAACCCGTTGGCAGGTCAACTATGGGCTACACCTTC.